These 18 T cell receptor beta chains were all obtained from the same sample, sequenced in a study of response to subunit inactivated influenza vaccine. TCRdb itself ran the RT-PCR reads through MiXCR, one entry per CDR3 protein. In the table there are hundreds of thousands of distinct CDR3 sequences, roughly 12% of which are singletons. The material sequenced was PBMCs from blood, taken on the day of vaccination. The receptors shown here come from a man between 45 and 60 years old who received an inactivated influenza vaccine.

This chain connects TRBV7-8 to TRBJ2-3; D uncertain. This CDR3 comprises 14 residues. Germline lookup yields CDR1 SGHVS and CDR2 FQNEAQ. V was pared by 5 bases and J by 9 bases, with 18 bases between. CDR3 sequence: CASSDQDPPVTQYF. The CDR3 DNA reads as TGTGCCAGCAGCGATCAGGATCCGCCAGTGACGCAGTATTTT.

The chain carries TRBV7-9 and TRBJ1-1; 9 positions match TRBD1. There are 15 residues in the CDR3. With 5 bases clipped from V and 0 bases from J, the junction kept 4 bases outside the gene matches. The V gene's germline CDR1 is SEHNR and CDR2 FQNEAQ (reference sequence). The CDR3 here is CASSAGQGLNTEAFF. CDR3 DNA: TGTGCCAGCAGCGCGGGACAGGGCTTGAACACTGAAGCTTTCTTT. Looking up the rest from reference TRBV7-9 and TRBJ1-1 gives the full variable domain: DTGVSQNPRHKITKRGQNVTFRCDPISEHNRLYWYRQTLGQGPEFLTYFQNEAQLEKSRLLSDRFSAERPKGSFSTLEIQRTEQGDSAMYLCASSAGQGLNTEAFFGQGTRLTVV.

The table lists this clonotype with a few counts. The gene calls are TRBV4-3 and TRBJ2-1, with a tentative D call TRBD2 (5 bases). V shed 1 base and J shed 4 bases, with 11 bases lying between them. The CDR3 consists of 15 residues. CDR1 and CDR2 from the germline V gene are LGHNA and YSLEER. The CDR3 reads CASSQAADRYNEQFF. CDR3 in DNA: TGCGCCAGCAGCCAAGCAGCGGACCGTTACAATGAGCAGTTCTTC.

The genes are TRBV3-1 and TRBJ1-1; D is uncertain. V lost 4 bases, J lost 4 bases, and 7 bases lay in between. The CDR3 is made up of 12 amino acids. CDR1 is LGHDT and CDR2 is YNNKEL in the germline V gene (reference sequence). The CDR3 coding sequence is TGTGCCAGCAGCCGCACTGCCACTGAAGCTTTCTTT. It specifies CASSRTATEAFF.

The V gene is TRBV2, the J gene TRBJ2-2, with 8 bases that match TRBD2. CDR1 is SNHLY and CDR2 is FYNNEI in the germline V gene. V shed 0 bases and J 8 bases; nucleotides not matched to a gene: 11. This CDR3 is built from 17 residues. CDR3 residues: CASSEALGGLGTGELFF. CDR3 DNA: TGTGCCAGCAGTGAAGCGCTTGGGGGACTAGGGACGGGGGAGCTGTTTTTT.

This clonotype was seen only a few times. The V and J genes are TRBV29-1 and TRBJ1-2; 8 nucleotides match TRBD1. Germline V gene lookup returns CDR1 SQVTM and CDR2 ANQGSEA. V trimming: 7 bases; J trimming: 2 bases; junction bases outside the gene matches: 12. The CDR3 contains 15 residues. CDR3 nucleotides: TGCAGCGCTGAGGGGACAGGCGGTACGAACTATGGCTACACCTTC. It specifies CSAEGTGGTNYGYTF.

This clonotype has at least ten counts. The chain employs TRBV6-5 and TRBJ2-1; TRBD2 matches at 9 bases. Germline CDR1 MNHEY, CDR2 SVGAGI. The CDR3 sequence is 16 residues long. With 0 bases clipped from V and 5 bases from J, the junction kept 5 bases outside the gene matches. Here the CDR3 DNA reads TGTGCCAGCAGTTACTCGCCGGGACTAGCTCACAATGAGCAGTTCTTC. It is translated as CASSYSPGLAHNEQFF.

This clonotype was observed a few times. The chain is built from TRBV12-3 or TRBV12-4 and TRBJ2-5, with 7 bases fitting TRBD2. J gave up 0 bases and V 6 bases, and 4 bases lay outside the gene matches. The length of the CDR3 is 14 residues. For the CDR3, the DNA is TGTGCCAGCAGCGGGACTACGTACCAAGAGACCCAGTACTTC. Translation: CASSGTTYQETQYF.

This clonotype appeared a few times. The chain couples TRBV9 to TRBJ2-1, with D possibly matching TRBD2 (5 bases). CDR3 length equals 14 residues. Germline loops: CDR1 SGDLS, CDR2 YYNGEE. V lost 3 bases to trimming and J lost 0 bases, with 7 bases between them. For the CDR3, the DNA is TGTGCCAGCAGCGAGCGGTCCTCCTACAATGAGCAGTTCTTC. Translating it yields CASSERSSYNEQFF.

This clonotype was observed many times. The rearrangement uses TRBV7-2 and TRBJ2-1; 8 bases agree with TRBD1. The CDR3 covers 16 residues. Germline V gene data show CDR1 as SGHTA and CDR2 as FQGNSA. Unmatched junction bases numbered 2, after V lost 1 base and J lost 0 bases. The CDR3 sequence is CASSLDGTGSYNEQFF. CDR3 bases: TGTGCCAGCAGCTTAGACGGGACAGGCTCCTACAATGAGCAGTTCTTC. Combining the CDR3 with reference TRBV7-2 and TRBJ2-1 gives the whole variable domain GAGVSQSPSNKVTEKGKDVELRCDPISGHTALYWYRQSLGQGLEFLIYFQGNSAPDKSGLPSDRFSAERTGGSVSTLTIQRTQQEDSAVYLCASSLDGTGSYNEQFFGPGTRLTVL.

The chain links TRBV20-1 to TRBJ2-1, with D tentatively TRBD2 (6 bases). This CDR3 has 18 residues. Germline V gene sequence: CDR1 DFQATT, CDR2 SNEGSKA (reference sequence). V was pared by 3 bases and J by 3 bases, with 24 bases between. CDR3 protein: CSASTGQGGVLLYNEQFF. DNA of the CDR3: TGCAGTGCTAGTACGGGTCAGGGCGGGGTTCTTCTCTACAATGAGCAGTTCTTC.

CDR3 sequence (DNA): TGTGCCAGCTCACAGACAGGGGACGAAGAGACCCAGTACTTC. It encodes CASSQTGDEETQYF. The chain carries TRBV18 and TRBJ2-5; 8 bases agree with TRBD1. CDR1 and CDR2 from the germline V gene are KGHSH and LQKENI. The CDR3 covers 14 residues. Trimming at V came to 4 bases and at J to 3 bases, leaving 4 bases not matched to a gene.

This chain uses TRBV20-1 with TRBJ1-2, with D possibly matching TRBD1 (6 bases). CDR1 DFQATT and CDR2 SNEGSKA come from the germline V gene (reference sequence). The CDR3 consists of 12 residues. V lost 3 bases, J lost 4 bases, and 9 bases lay in between. CDR3 in DNA: TGCAGTGCTAGTGAGGGGGGCTATGGCTACACCTTC. It encodes CSASEGGYGYTF.

This clonotype was counted many times. CDR3 sequence reads: CASSLVPQGAYGYTF. In DNA, the CDR3 is TGTGCCAGCAGTTTAGTACCACAGGGGGCCTATGGCTACACCTTC. The J gene is TRBJ1-2, the V gene TRBV12-3 or TRBV12-4; 9 bases are a match to TRBD1. Germline trimming cut 1 base from V and 4 bases from J; bases unmatched to any gene: 4. The CDR3 is 15 residues long.

The chain uses TRBV6-2 or TRBV6-3 and TRBJ2-3, with TRBD2 identical over 13 bases. V lost 8 bases to trimming and J lost 4 bases; unmatched junction nucleotides: 12. The germline gives CDR1 MNHEY, CDR2 SVGEGT. This CDR3 spans 17 amino acids. In nucleotides, the CDR3 is TGTGCCAGCCTTATTAAACTAGCGGGAGGGATCCCAGATACGCAGTATTTT. Translated, it gives CASLIKLAGGIPDTQYF.

This clonotype was recorded a few times. This chain connects TRBV5-1 to TRBJ2-1, with TRBD1 matching 7 bases. The V gene end was trimmed by 4 bases and the J gene end by 3 bases; junction bases not matched to a gene: 7. The germline CDR1 and CDR2 sequences are SGHRS and YFSETQ. The CDR3 totals 15 residues. CDR3 loop: CASSHWDSDYNEQFF. The CDR3 region has the DNA TGCGCCAGCAGCCACTGGGACAGTGACTACAATGAGCAGTTCTTC.

This clonotype was seen ten or more times. The chain is built from TRBV12-3 or TRBV12-4 and TRBJ2-2; the match to TRBD1 covers 8 bases. The CDR3 sequence is 15 residues long. V lost 6 bases and J lost 3; bases outside the gene matches: 6. CDR3 in amino acids: CASRLRQGHTGELFF. DNA of the CDR3: TGTGCCAGCAGACTTCGACAGGGGCACACCGGGGAGCTGTTTTTT.

The chain combines TRBV5-1 with TRBJ1-1, with D perhaps matching TRBD1 (5 bases). The CDR3 has 15 amino acids. CDR1 SGHRS and CDR2 YFSETQ come from the germline V gene. The germline V and J ends were trimmed by 0 bases and 0 bases, with 9 bases remaining between them. DNA for the CDR3: TGCGCCAGCAGCTTGGCCGTGGACATGAACACTGAAGCTTTCTTT. This translates into CASSLAVDMNTEAFF.